These 22 T cell receptor beta chains originate from one sample sequenced in a study of tumor and adjacent non-tumor tissue in lung cancer (dated by TCRdb to 2016 to 2019). The library came from multiplex PCR. The listed sequencing device is Illumina HiSeq 2500. Following protocols modified from ARM-PCR, the researchers constructed TCRbeta libraries through three rounds of nested PCR with primers (Table S4). The public reads were quality trimmed at Q25 with fastp and then assembled into clones with MiXCR by TCRdb, keeping productive beta chains. Every entry covers one CDR3 protein and lists the most common genes and DNA from its rows. The sample contains 90,000 to 100,000 distinct CDR3 sequences, around three quarters of them found a single time. The top ten clonotypes cover roughly 29% of the sample. Bulk unsorted tissue served as the source for RNA extraction, and RNA quality was assessed using a NanoDrop ND-1000 and an Agilent 2100. The normal lung samples consisted of distant non-tumor tissue collected more than 3 cm from the tumor edge.

Material: distant non-tumor lung tissue. Receptors were obtained from a man in his 60s with small cell lung cancer.

Worth noting for this clonotype: The junction shows a germline mismatch at one end, possibly a read error. The chain is built from TRBV4-1 and TRBJ2-1, with TRBD1 as a possible D gene (6 bases). This CDR3 is 18 amino acids long. CDR1 is MGHRA and CDR2 is YSYEKL in the germline V gene. CDR3 sequence (DNA): TGCGTCAGCAGCCAGGATGATTCGGGACACAACTCCTACAATGAGCAGCTCTTC. As protein: CVSSQDDSGHNSYNEQLF.

Notes on this clonotype: At one boundary the junction diverges from the germline segment, which might be a read error. The V call is TRBV7-9, the J call TRBJ1-1, with D possibly TRBD1 on 6 matching bases. The CDR3 spans 16 residues. CDR1 SEHNR and CDR2 FQNEAQ come from the germline V gene (reference sequence). CDR3 in amino acids: CASSLGKGQGITVACF. The DNA for the CDR3 is TGTGCCAGCAGCTTAGGGAAAGGGCAGGGGATCACTGTAGCTTGCTTT. The full variable domain, completed using reference TRBV7-9 and TRBJ1-1, is DTGVSQNPRHKITKRGQNVTFRCDPISEHNRLYWYRQTLGQGPEFLTYFQNEAQLEKSRLLSDRFSAERPKGSFSTLEIQRTEQGDSAMYLCASSLGKGQGITVACFGQGTRLTVV.

To note about this clonotype: The junction and the germline gene differ at one end; a read error may be behind it. The chain uses TRBV11-2 and TRBJ2-2; 9 bases match TRBD1. Per germline, CDR1 SGHAT and CDR2 FQNNGV. There are 16 residues in the CDR3. CDR3 protein: CAGSDSGQGNTGELLF. DNA for the CDR3: TGTGCCGGTAGCGACTCGGGACAGGGAAACACCGGGGAGCTGCTTTTT.

This clonotype was counted at least ten times. CDR3 nucleotides: TGTGCCAGCAGTTACTACCCACCCAGGGGGTTGAGGACCCAGCATTTT. Translating it yields CASSYYPPRGLRTQHF. V and J are TRBV6-5 and TRBJ1-5; 7 bases align to TRBD1. The V segment lost 1 base and the J segment 11 bases; nucleotides outside the gene matches: 14. The CDR3 totals 16 residues. The germline V gene has CDR1 MNHEY and CDR2 SVGAGI.

To note about this clonotype: The junction differs from germline at one of its ends, possibly a read error. The chain is built from TRBV12-3 or TRBV12-4 and TRBJ2-1; 7 bases match TRBD1. This CDR3 region has 15 residues. The CDR3 bases are TGTGCCAGCAATTTAGGGGACAGTACAGGTAATGAGCAGTCCTTC. This codes for CASNLGDSTGNEQSF.

The chain carries TRBV20-1 and TRBJ2-7; 7 bases line up with TRBD2. The J segment lost 3 bases and the V segment lost 1 base, leaving 6 bases of the junction unmatched. CDR3 length: 14 residues. Germline V CDR1 and CDR2: DFQATT, SNEGSKA (reference sequence). The CDR3 DNA reads as TGCAGTGCTAGAGGGACAAGGGACTACTACGAGCAGTACTTC. It codes for CSARGTRDYYEQYF.

About this clonotype itself: The CDR3 does not end in the conserved phenylalanine or tryptophan, so this is likely a read error. Because the CDR3's place on the DNA is in doubt, the DNA is left out and the CDR3 is given as listed by TCRdb. The chain is built from TRBV30 and TRBJ2-1; TRBD2 reflects the table's D call only, with no check against the DNA. The CDR3 adds up to 16 amino acids, both ends counted. The germline V gene encodes CDR1 GTSNPN and CDR2 SVGIG (reference sequence). The CDR3 region is CAWVPLTSGDYNEHFL.

With respect to this clonotype: Its ends do not fully match the called genes, so a read error is possible. The chain is built from TRBV11-2 and TRBJ2-3; tentatively, D is TRBD1 or TRBD2 (5 bases each). The CDR3 is made up of 16 amino acids. The germline V gene has CDR1 SGHAT and CDR2 FQNNGV. CDR3 residues: CASSILVGRGTDKQYF. CDR3 bases: TGTGCCAGCAGCATCCTAGTGGGACGGGGCACAGATAAGCAGTATTTT.

The chain uses TRBV7-3 and TRBJ2-1; D uncertain. Trimming shortened V by 2 bases and J by 0 bases, and 17 bases separated the two germline ends. Germline V CDR1 and CDR2: SGHTA, FQGTGA. This CDR3 has 18 residues. This chain's CDR3 is CASSLDGSRLSSYNEQFF. The CDR3 bases are TGTGCCAGCAGCTTAGATGGTAGCAGGTTAAGCTCCTACAATGAGCAGTTCTTC.

Details on this clonotype: A much larger clone differs from this one at a single base, so this may be a read error. The chain has TRBV24-1 and TRBJ2-6, with 10 bases lining up with TRBD2. V gave up 2 bases and J gave up 4 bases; unmatched junction bases: 7. This CDR3 comprises 18 residues. In germline, CDR1 is KGHDR, CDR2 SFDVKD. For the CDR3, the DNA is TGTGCCACCAGTGATTGCATAGCGGGAGGATCCGGGGCCAACGTCCTGACTTTC. This sequence encodes CATSDCIAGGSGANVLTF.

This clonotype was recorded a few times. The CDR3 end shows no conserved phenylalanine or tryptophan, and so a read error is likely. The chain employs TRBV4-2 and TRBJ2-2, with D possibly matching TRBD1 (5 bases). The CDR3 extends over 16 amino acids. CDR1 is LGHNA and CDR2 is YNFKEQ in the germline V gene. The CDR3 loop is CVSSQDLRANTGELFS. The DNA for the CDR3 is TGTGTTAGCAGCCAAGATCTCAGGGCGAACACCGGGGAGCTGTTTTCT.

This clonotype was observed a single time. One junction end does not reproduce the germline sequence, and a read error may be involved. The CDR3 protein is CASSLEASGELFF. In nucleotides, the CDR3 is TGTGCCAGCAGCCTAGAGGCTAGTGGGGAGCTGTTTTTT. V usage is TRBV11-2 and J usage is TRBJ2-2; D ambiguous. This CDR3 has 13 amino acids. Germline-derived CDR1 and CDR2 are SGHAT and FQNNGV.

The genes are TRBV6-2 or TRBV6-3 and TRBJ2-3, with TRBD2 identical over 8 bases. V lost 4 bases, J lost 3 bases, and 9 bases stayed unmatched. This CDR3 has 16 residues. Germline CDR1 MNHEY, CDR2 SVGEGT. CDR3 bases: TGTGCCAGCAGTTCCCTAACAGGGACTAGTACAGATACGCAGTATTTT. Protein product: CASSSLTGTSTDTQYF.

Regarding this clonotype: A single base separates this from a much larger clone, so it may be a read error. The chain links TRBV20-1 to TRBJ2-1, with 10 bases identical to TRBD2. The CDR3 has 17 amino acids. Trimming removed 0 bases from V and 1 base from J; junction bases left unmatched: 6. Germline V gives CDR1 DFQATT, CDR2 SNEGSKA (reference sequence). CDR3 sequence (DNA): TGCAGTGCTAGAGATAAGAAGCGGGAGGGTTCCTACAATGAGCAGTTCTTC. Translated, it gives CSARDKKREGSYNEQFF.

The gene calls are TRBV4-1 and TRBJ1-5; D not certain. CDR1 MGHRA and CDR2 YSYEKL come from the germline V gene. V lost 3 bases, J lost 9 bases, and 18 bases lay in between. CDR3 length: 15 amino acids. The CDR3 DNA sequence: TGCGCCAGCAGCCAGTCTCACGGAACAGCAGGGCCCCAGCATTTT. This sequence encodes CASSQSHGTAGPQHF.

This clonotype has just a few counts. The junction departs from germline at one end; a sequencing error may be responsible. This chain uses TRBV11-3 with TRBJ2-7; D may be TRBD1 (5 bases). The CDR3 length is 15 residues. Germline lookup yields CDR1 SGHNT and CDR2 YENEEA. This chain's CDR3 is CASSLGQGAQYEQYF. The CDR3 nucleotides are TGTGCTAGCAGCTTAGGACAAGGGGCGCAATACGAGCAGTACTTC. The full variable domain, its missing parts supplied by reference TRBV11-3 and TRBJ2-7, is EAGVVQSPRYKIIEKKQPVAFWCNPISGHNTLYWYLQNLGQGPELLIRYENEEAVDDSQLPKDRFSAERLKGVDSTLKIQPAELGDSAVYLCASSLGQGAQYEQYFGPGTRLTVT.

Regarding this clonotype: A much larger clone lies one base from this, so it may be a read error. The gene calls are TRBV28 and TRBJ2-6, with a possible D match to TRBD2 (6 bases). Looked up from germline, CDR1 is MDHEN and CDR2 is SYDVKM. The CDR3 runs to 15 residues. CDR3 DNA: TGTGCCAGCAGTTTTTGGGACTCTGGGGCCAACGTCGTGACTTTC. Its translation is CASSFWDSGANVVTF.

As to this clonotype: At one of its ends the junction is not consistent with the germline gene, which may arise from a read error. V is TRBV5-1 and J is TRBJ2-5; D gene unclear. This CDR3 region has 11 residues. Germline V gene sequence: CDR1 SGHRS, CDR2 YFSETQ. The CDR3 DNA is TGCGCTAGCAACTTAGGGGAGACCCAGTACTTC. This codes for CASNLGETQYF.

The rearrangement links TRBV5-4 to TRBJ2-1; no clear D. Trimming cost V 0 bases and J 15 bases, with 28 bases left between them. Germline V gene data show CDR1 as SGHNT and CDR2 as YYREEE (reference sequence). The CDR3 has 17 amino acids. The CDR3 loop reads CASSLDQATQYYNERFF. The CDR3 DNA sequence: TGTGCCAGCAGCTTGGATCAGGCGACCCAGTACTACAATGAGAGGTTCTTC.

The rearrangement uses TRBV11-2 and TRBJ2-1; the D is unclear. The CDR3 consists of 14 residues. Per germline, CDR1 SGHAT and CDR2 FQNNGV. Trimming shortened V by 0 bases and J by 9 bases, and 12 bases separated the two germline ends. The chain's CDR3 is CASSLEAEIVEQFF. The CDR3 coding sequence is TGTGCCAGCAGCTTAGAGGCAGAGATAGTTGAGCAGTTCTTC.

In regard to this clonotype: Mismatch with germline at one junction end may stem from a read error. The chain employs TRBV11-3 and TRBJ2-5; a possible D gene is TRBD2 (5 bases). The germline V gene encodes CDR1 SGHNT and CDR2 YENEEA. The CDR3 has 11 residues. The CDR3 DNA reads as TGTGCCAGCACCTTACTAGAGGCCCAGTACTTC. This translates into CASTLLEAQYF.

In the case of this clonotype: Since the CDR3 does not end with the conserved phenylalanine or tryptophan, this likely comes from a read error. This chain links TRBV6-5 with TRBJ2-7; TRBD2 might be the D (6 bases). Germline-derived CDR1 and CDR2 are MNHEY and SVGAGI. The CDR3 has 14 amino acids. V was clipped by 7 bases and J by 4 bases, with 17 bases between them. The CDR3 loop is CASMEGLFSYEQYS. CDR3 nucleotides: TGTGCCAGCATGGAGGGACTCTTTTCTTACGAGCAGTACTCC.